A selection of T cell receptor beta chains follows, all from one sample in a study of metastatic and nonmetastatic thyroid tumors. MiXCR re-clonotyped the PCR reads for TCRdb. The data contain roughly 59,000 clones, roughly 16% of them singletons. The sequenced material came from blood. All receptors derive from a male donor with papillary thyroid cancer or a benign thyroid nodule (not recorded which). Some clones in this sample may be carry-over from other donors' samples. The CDR3 runs from the conserved cysteine through the conserved F or W. D genes are given only for firm matches. Clone size is given for some rows only: seen once, a few or many times, or a class if the clone is expanded.

abundance: -; d_gene: TRBD1; j_gene: TRBJ2-3; v_gene: TRBV7-3; CDR3nt: TGTGCCAGCAGCCAGACAGGGGTGTATACAGATAAACAGTATTTT; CDR3aa: CASSQTGVYTDKQYF
abundance: -; d_gene: TRBD2; j_gene: TRBJ2-3; v_gene: TRBV19; CDR3nt: TGTGCCAGTAGTATGGATTATAGCGGGAGTAGGAGCACAGATACGCAGTATTTT; CDR3aa: CASSMDYSGSRSTDTQYF
abundance: many; d_gene: -; j_gene: TRBJ2-5; v_gene: TRBV13; CDR3nt: TGTGCCAGCAGCCCAAATATCTACCGGGCACAAGAGACCCAGTACTTC; CDR3aa: CASSPNIYRAQETQYF
abundance: many; d_gene: -; j_gene: TRBJ2-3; v_gene: TRBV13; CDR3nt: TGTGCCAGCAATAAAGCGGACACAGATACGCAGTATTTT; CDR3aa: CASNKADTDTQYF
abundance: many; d_gene: -; j_gene: TRBJ2-2; v_gene: TRBV9; CDR3nt: TGTGCCAGCAGCGTAGAGGCCGGGGAGCTGTTTTTT; CDR3aa: CASSVEAGELFF
abundance: many; d_gene: TRBD1; j_gene: TRBJ2-2; v_gene: TRBV19; CDR3nt: TGTGCCAGTAGTCCCCGAGGACAGGGGGTTTACGCGAACACCGGGGAGCTGTTTTTT; CDR3aa: CASSPRGQGVYANTGELFF
abundance: once; d_gene: -; j_gene: TRBJ1-2; v_gene: TRBV3-1; CDR3nt: TGTGCCAGCAGCCAGCCCGGGGGGGTCTATTTCTACACCTTC; CDR3aa: CASSQPGGVYFYTF
abundance: many; d_gene: TRBD1; j_gene: TRBJ1-2; v_gene: TRBV30; CDR3nt: TGTGCCTGGACCCGGCTTAGGACAGGGCCTAACTATGGCTACACCTTC; CDR3aa: CAWTRLRTGPNYGYTF
abundance: many; d_gene: TRBD1; j_gene: TRBJ1-6; v_gene: TRBV7-3; CDR3nt: TGTGCCAGCAGCTCGACAGGGAACAATTCACCCCTCCACTTT; CDR3aa: CASSSTGNNSPLHF
abundance: many; d_gene: -; j_gene: TRBJ2-2; v_gene: TRBV25-1; CDR3nt: TGTGCCAGCAGTGAGGGAAACAGGGACACCGGGGAGCTGTTTTTT; CDR3aa: CASSEGNRDTGELFF
abundance: -; d_gene: -; j_gene: TRBJ2-7; v_gene: TRBV6-2/TRBV6-3; CDR3nt: TGTGCCAGCAGACGTCCGGGTCCTCTTTACGAGCAGTACTTC; CDR3aa: CASRRPGPLYEQYF
abundance: -; d_gene: -; j_gene: TRBJ2-5; v_gene: TRBV6-1; CDR3nt: TGTGCCAGCAGGACCCCTGAAGAGACCCAGTACTTC; CDR3aa: CASRTPEETQYF
abundance: many; d_gene: TRBD1; j_gene: TRBJ2-4; v_gene: TRBV3-1; CDR3nt: TGTGCCAGCAGCCACCCCCATATGGGACAGGGAGCGGACATTCAGTACTTC; CDR3aa: CASSHPHMGQGADIQYF
abundance: few; d_gene: TRBD1; j_gene: TRBJ2-1; v_gene: TRBV9; CDR3nt: TGTGCCAGCAGCGTAGCTGGGACAGTGGACCCTATCCGGGGCAATGAGCAGTTCTTC; CDR3aa: CASSVAGTVDPIRGNEQFF
abundance: many; d_gene: -; j_gene: TRBJ1-1; v_gene: TRBV20-1; CDR3nt: TGCAGTGCTAGAAAAGACACGAACACTGAAGCTTTCTTT; CDR3aa: CSARKDTNTEAFF
abundance: many; d_gene: -; j_gene: TRBJ2-1; v_gene: TRBV29-1; CDR3nt: TGCAGCGTTTCCTTAGGGGGGGACTACAATGAGCAGTTCTTC; CDR3aa: CSVSLGGDYNEQFF